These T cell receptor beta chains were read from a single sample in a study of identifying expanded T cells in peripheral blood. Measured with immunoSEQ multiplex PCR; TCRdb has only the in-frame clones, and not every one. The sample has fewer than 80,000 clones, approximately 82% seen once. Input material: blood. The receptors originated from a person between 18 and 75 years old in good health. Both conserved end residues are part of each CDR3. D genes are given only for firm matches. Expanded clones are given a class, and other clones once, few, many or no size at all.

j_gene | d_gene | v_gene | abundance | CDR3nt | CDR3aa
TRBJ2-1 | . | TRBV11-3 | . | TGTGCCAGCAGCCTGGATCTTCACAATGAGCAGTTCTTC | CASSLDLHNEQFF
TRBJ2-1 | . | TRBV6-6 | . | TGTGCCAGCAGACCCACCACAGGGTCTGGCTACAATGAGCAGTTCTTC | CASRPTTGSGYNEQFF
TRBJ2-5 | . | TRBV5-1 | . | TGCGCCAGCAGGTCCCAAGAGACCCAGTACTTC | CASRSQETQYF
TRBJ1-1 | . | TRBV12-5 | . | TGTGCTAGTGGTTTGGTACTGGGGGGCGCATCGGAAACTGAAGCTTTCTTT | CASGLVLGGASETEAFF
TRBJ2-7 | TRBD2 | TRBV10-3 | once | TGTGCCATCAGTGAAGGGACTAGCGGGAGGGTCGCCGAGCAGTACTTC | CAISEGTSGRVAEQYF
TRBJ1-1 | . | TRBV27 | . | TGTGCCAGCAGTTTGGGACAAAGTTTTAACACTGAAGCTTTCTTT | CASSLGQSFNTEAFF
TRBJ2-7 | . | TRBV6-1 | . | TGTGCCAGCGACGAGACGGGAGAGACCGAGCAGTACTTC | CASDETGETEQYF
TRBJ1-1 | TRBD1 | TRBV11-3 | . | TGTGCCAGCAGCTTAGGTGGACAGGGGGCTACTGAAGCTTTCTTT | CASSLGGQGATEAFF
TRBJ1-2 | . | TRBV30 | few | TGTGCCTGCCAAGCGGGGGGGTATGGCTACACCTTC | CACQAGGYGYTF
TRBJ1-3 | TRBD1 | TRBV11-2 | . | TGTGCCAGCAGCTTCACAGGGGAGGCTGGAAACACCATATATTTT | CASSFTGEAGNTIYF